These 21 T cell receptor beta chains were all obtained from the same sample, sequenced in a study of regulatory T cells in long-lasting Graves disease. Sequencing libraries for TCR beta were prepared with iRepertoire HTBI primers and Arm-PCR of CDR3 regions. TCRdb fed the multiplex PCR reads into MiXCR, producing one record per CDR3 protein. The sample gives hundreds of thousands of distinct CDR3 sequences, 15% to 20% of which show up once; just under 30% is in the top ten. Sample time point: persistent/refractory GD, antithyroid drugs over 5 years with positive TRAb. The TCR library was made from RNA extracted from PBMCs. The sequencing used peripheral blood mononuclear cells (PBMCs), collected when the disease was refractory, from a patient treated with antithyroid drugs. These receptors all come from a female donor with Graves disease.

The table lists this clonotype with a few counts. The genes are TRBV11-2 and TRBJ2-1; no clear D gene. This CDR3 contains 12 residues. Trimming cost V 1 base and J 3 bases, with 1 base left between them. From germline, CDR1 is SGHAT and CDR2 FQNNGV. CDR3 DNA: TGTGCCAGCAGCTTAGTCTACAATGAGCAGTTCTTC. Translating gives CASSLVYNEQFF. The full variable domain, its missing parts supplied by reference TRBV11-2 and TRBJ2-1, is EAGVAQSPRYKIIEKRQSVAFWCNPISGHATLYWYQQILGQGPKLLIQFQNNGVVDDSQLPKDRFSAERLKGVDSTLKIQPAKLEDSAVYLCASSLVYNEQFFGPGTRLTVL.

This clonotype was seen ten or more times. The chain joins TRBV12-5 to TRBJ2-5; 10 bases are a match to TRBD1. After removal of 0 bases from V and 4 bases from J, the junction contained 5 bases not matched to a gene. The length of the CDR3 is 16 residues. Germline lookup yields CDR1 LGHNT and CDR2 FRNRAP. This chain's CDR3 is CASGLVLGQGGETQYF. The CDR3 DNA reads TGTGCTAGTGGTTTGGTACTCGGACAGGGGGGAGAGACCCAGTACTTC. The whole variable domain, filled in from reference TRBV12-5 and TRBJ2-5, reads DARVTQTPRHKVTEMGQEVTMRCQPILGHNTVFWYRQTMMQGLELLAYFRNRAPLDDSGMPKDRFSAEMPDATLATLKIQPSEPRDSAVYFCASGLVLGQGGETQYFGPGTRLLVL.

V gene TRBV2 combines with J gene TRBJ2-3, with 13 nucleotides matching TRBD2. Germline trimming cut 6 bases from V and 0 bases from J; bases unmatched to any gene: 6. The CDR3 runs 17 residues. Germline loops: CDR1 SNHLY, CDR2 FYNNEI. In DNA form, the CDR3 reads TGTGCCAGCAGAGGGACTAGCGGGGCCTCTAGCACAGATACGCAGTATTTT. It yields the protein CASRGTSGASSTDTQYF.

The gene calls are TRBV5-6 and TRBJ1-2; D unclear. CDR3 size: 12 residues. CDR1 is SGHDT, CDR2 YYEEEE, per germline. Trimming shortened V by 0 bases and J by 6 bases, and 6 bases separated the two germline ends. For the CDR3, the DNA is TGTGCCAGCAGCTTGGTCAAGGATGGCTACACCTTC. This encodes CASSLVKDGYTF.

CDR3 region: CAISVSQSYIETQYF. The CDR3 DNA is TGTGCCATCAGTGTCTCACAGTCGTATATTGAGACCCAGTACTTC. The rearrangement links TRBV10-3 to TRBJ2-5; D remains unclear. The V end was cut by 4 bases, the J end by 5 bases, with 17 bases between. The germline CDR1 and CDR2 sequences are ENHRY and SYGVKD. CDR3 length: 15 amino acids.

Points on this clonotype: With only one base between it and a far larger clone, this is likely a read error. The chain carries TRBV27 and TRBJ1-2; D unclear. The germline V gene encodes CDR1 MNHEY and CDR2 SMNVEV (reference sequence). The length of the CDR3 is 14 residues. The CDR3 is CATSFLRSAYGYTF. The CDR3 region has the DNA TGTGCCACCAGTTTTCTACGGAGTGCCTATGGCTACACCTTC.

With respect to this clonotype: The limits of the CDR3 on the DNA are not certain, so only TCRdb's listed CDR3 is given. This chain joins TRBV6-2 or TRBV6-3 and TRBJ2-7. The CDR3 comprises 14 residues, both ends counted. The germline CDR1 and CDR2 sequences are MNHEY and SVGEGT. CDR3 region: CASSSSLGSVEQYF.

The rearrangement links TRBV19 to TRBJ1-6, with 12 bases fitting TRBD1. There are 18 residues in the CDR3. The V gene end was trimmed by 4 bases and the J gene end by 7 bases; junction bases not matched to a gene: 11. Germline-derived CDR1 and CDR2 are LNHDA and SQIVND (reference sequence). CDR3 nucleotide sequence: TGTGCCAGTAGTACTTCCCGGGACAGGGGGCTTGGGAATTCACCCCTCCACTTT. It encodes CASSTSRDRGLGNSPLHF.

At least ten counts were recorded for this clonotype. The genes are TRBV3-1 and TRBJ2-5; 8 bases are a match to TRBD2. This CDR3 contains 20 residues. CDR1 and CDR2 (germline): LGHDT, YNNKEL (reference sequence). The V and J ends lost 4 bases and 2 bases, in that order; junction bases with no gene match: 21. CDR3 DNA sequence: TGTGCCAGCAGCCGCCTCCCAGGCGGGGCGGGGGGAACCCCTCAAGAGACCCAGTACTTC. It specifies CASSRLPGGAGGTPQETQYF.

A note on this clonotype: A single base separates this from a much larger clone, so it may be a read error. J is TRBJ1-1 and V is TRBV18, with a possible D match to TRBD1 (6 bases). CDR3 size: 15 residues. Between the trimmed V and J ends, which lost 3 bases and 1 base, there was a span of 12 bases. Germline CDR1 is KGHSH and CDR2 is LQKENI. The CDR3 spells CASSPSGTSNTEAFF. The CDR3, as DNA: TGTGCCAGCTCACCTTCCGGGACATCGAACACTGAAGCTTTCTTT.

The chain couples TRBV9 to TRBJ1-2; maybe TRBD1 (5 bases). The CDR3 loop spans 14 amino acids. The germline gives CDR1 SGDLS, CDR2 YYNGEE. Between the trimmed V and J ends, which lost 4 bases and 0 bases, there was a span of 10 bases. The CDR3 region has the DNA TGTGCCAGCAGCCACCTGACAGCTAACTATGGCTACACCTTC. This sequence encodes CASSHLTANYGYTF.

The J gene is TRBJ1-1, the V gene TRBV25-1; the D is unclear. Germline V lookup: CDR1 MGHDK, CDR2 SYGVNS. V lost 3 bases, J lost 1 base, and 12 bases lay in between. This CDR3 has 15 residues. The CDR3 loop is CASSDPTTGNTEAFF. Written as DNA, the CDR3 is TGTGCCAGCAGTGACCCCACGACTGGGAACACTGAAGCTTTCTTT. Drawing the rest from reference TRBV25-1 and TRBJ1-1, the complete variable domain is EADIYQTPRYLVIGTGKKITLECSQTMGHDKMYWYQQDPGMELHLIHYSYGVNSTEKGDLSSESTVSRIRTEHFPLTLESARPSHTSQYLCASSDPTTGNTEAFFGQGTRLTVV.

This clonotype has at least ten counts. The chain uses TRBV2 and TRBJ1-1; D gene unclear. Deletions cut 5 bases from V and 11 bases from J, with 21 bases between. The CDR3 is made up of 14 amino acids. Germline lookup yields CDR1 SNHLY and CDR2 FYNNEI. The CDR3 is CASSRSPLGVGAFF. The CDR3 bases are TGTGCCAGCAGTAGGAGCCCCCTGGGAGTGGGGGCTTTCTTT. Together with reference TRBV2 and TRBJ1-1, the CDR3 gives the full variable domain: EPEVTQTPSHQVTQMGQEVILRCVPISNHLYFYWYRQILGQKVEFLVSFYNNEISEKSEIFDDQFSVERPDGSNFTLKIRSTKLEDSAMYFCASSRSPLGVGAFFGQGTRLTVV.

Details on this clonotype: The junction differs from germline at one of its ends, possibly a read error. CDR3 loop: CASSPTPGAGANILTF. CDR3 nucleotide sequence: TGTGCCAGCAGCCCTACCCCGGGGGCTGGGGCCAACATCCTGACTTTC. The gene calls are TRBV3-1 and TRBJ2-6; D tentatively fits TRBD1 or TRBD2 (6 bases each). This CDR3 is 16 amino acids long. Germline V gene lookup returns CDR1 LGHDT and CDR2 YNNKEL (reference sequence).

This clonotype was recorded only once. One junction end disagrees with the germline gene, perhaps due to a read error. The gene calls are TRBV20-1 and TRBJ2-7; D not resolved. Germline CDR1 DFQATT, CDR2 SNEGSKA (reference sequence). The CDR3 has 11 residues. DNA of the CDR3: TGCAGTGCCCGCTCGACCTACGAGCAGTGCTTC. Translating it yields CSARSTYEQCF.

In its sample, this clonotype was seen many times. J is TRBJ2-7 and V is TRBV29-1; D possibly corresponds to TRBD1 (6 bases). This CDR3 is built from 12 residues. Germline lookup yields CDR1 SQVTM and CDR2 ANQGSEA. Trimming stripped 5 bases from V and 0 bases from J, with 8 bases between. CDR3 amino acids: CSVRQDSYEQYF. The CDR3 DNA follows: TGCAGCGTTCGACAGGACTCCTACGAGCAGTACTTC.

The chain has TRBV19 and TRBJ2-2, with 11 nucleotides matching TRBD2. The CDR3 has 16 amino acids. V lost 4 bases and J lost 2; bases outside the gene matches: 3. CDR1 LNHDA and CDR2 SQIVND come from the germline V gene (reference sequence). CDR3 amino acids: CASSTGLAGNTGELFF. CDR3 nucleotide sequence: TGTGCCAGTAGTACCGGACTAGCGGGCAACACCGGGGAGCTGTTTTTT.

V is TRBV4-2 and J is TRBJ1-2, with D possibly matching TRBD1 (6 bases). Between the trimmed V and J ends, which lost 0 bases and 3 bases, there was a span of 11 bases. The germline CDR1 and CDR2 sequences are LGHNA and YNFKEQ. The CDR3 runs 15 residues. The CDR3 here is CASSQEGALDYGYTF. As DNA, the CDR3 is TGTGCCAGCAGCCAAGAGGGGGCTTTGGACTATGGCTACACCTTC.

Regarding this clonotype: This may arise from a read error, as a much more abundant clone is one base away. The chain couples TRBV20-1 to TRBJ2-6; TRBD2 matches 9 bases. This CDR3 contains 17 residues. Germline CDR1 reads DFQATT; CDR2 reads SNEGSKA (reference sequence). The CDR3 nucleotides are TGCAGTGCTACTTTAGCGGGAGTCCTCTCTAGGGCCAACGTCCTGACTTTC. Its protein product is CSATLAGVLSRANVLTF.

This clonotype was counted at least ten times. This chain uses TRBV28 with TRBJ2-7; 12 nucleotides line up with TRBD2. The V segment lost 8 bases and the J segment 1 base; nucleotides outside the gene matches: 6. Germline V gene sequence: CDR1 MDHEN, CDR2 SYDVKM. The CDR3 spans 15 residues. The DNA of the CDR3 is TGTGCCAGCCGCCTAGCGGGAGGGCCTTCCTACGAGCAGTACTTC. This codes for CASRLAGGPSYEQYF.

This chain uses TRBV7-8 with TRBJ2-5; the D gene is possibly TRBD2 (5 bases). The length of the CDR3 is 15 residues. The germline CDR1 and CDR2 sequences are SGHVS and FQNEAQ. V lost 1 base to trimming and J lost 0 bases, with 9 bases between them. The CDR3, as DNA: TGTGCCAGCAGCTTAGAGCCGGGGTACCAAGAGACCCAGTACTTC. Amino acid sequence: CASSLEPGYQETQYF. The full variable domain, in which reference TRBV7-8 and TRBJ2-5 provide the parts outside the CDR3, is GAGVSQSPRYKVAKRGQDVALRCDPISGHVSLFWYQQALGQGPEFLTYFQNEAQLDKSGLPSDRFFAERPEGSVSTLKIQRTQQEDSAVYLCASSLEPGYQETQYFGPGTRLLVL.